Sequencing of this T cell receptor beta chain was carried out in a study of identical twins. The study, taken as a whole, reports: Zero-insertion findings could be partly confounded by invariant cells (MAIT and iNKT cells).

Through template switching, a universal primer site was introduced, and the cDNA contained unique molecular identifiers. TCRdb re-called the 5' RACE reads with MiXCR, one entry per CDR3 protein. The sample lists approximately 410,000 distinct CDR3 sequences, roughly 20% occurring once. The sample holds many counts of this clonotype. Its antigen is unknown. The V and J ends lost 1 base and 5 bases, in that order; junction bases with no gene match: 10. The germline V gene encodes CDR1 SGHRS and CDR2 YFSETQ. This CDR3 region has 17 residues. The receptor comes from a man aged 50 to 59 in good health. The V and J genes are TRBV5-1 and TRBJ2-1, with TRBD2 matching over 9 bases. Sequencing input: naive T cells sorted from blood. The CDR3 DNA follows: TGCGCCAGCAGCTTGAACCCCTTGACTAGCGGCAACAATGAGCAGTTCTTC. Protein product: CASSLNPLTSGNNEQFF. Combining the CDR3 with reference TRBV5-1 and TRBJ2-1 gives the whole variable domain KAGVTQTPRYLIKTRGQQVTLSCSPISGHRSVSWYQQTPGQGLQFLFEYFSETQRNKGNFPGRFSGRQFSNSRSEMNVSTLELGDSALYLCASSLNPLTSGNNEQFFGPGTRLTVL.